The 28 T cell receptor beta chains given below trace back to one sample, sequenced in a study of T-cell memory formation after mild COVID-19. MiXCR, applied by TCRdb to the 5' RACE reads, yields one record per CDR3 protein. The table has fewer than 600,000 distinct CDR3 sequences, about 22% seen once. Sequencing used PBMCs or a T cell subset sorted from them (not recorded which). These receptors came from an adult woman who had mild COVID-19 (a few samples of this study predate the infection). Cell type and time point are not known.

The CDR3 protein is CASSPRAGTGQLADTQYF. As DNA, the CDR3 is TGTGCCAGCTCACCTAGGGCCGGTACAGGCCAGTTGGCGGATACGCAGTATTTT. The chain carries TRBV18 and TRBJ2-3, with D possibly TRBD1 on 5 matching bases. Between the trimmed V and J ends, which lost 3 bases and 6 bases, there was a span of 25 bases. The CDR3 runs 18 residues. Germline values: CDR1 KGHSH, CDR2 LQKENI.

This clonotype was seen a few times. V and J are TRBV20-1 and TRBJ2-3; TRBD2 matches 8 bases. Germline CDR1 and CDR2: DFQATT and SNEGSKA (reference sequence). This CDR3 comprises 14 residues. J lost 6 bases, V lost 6 bases, and 11 bases had no gene match. CDR3 in DNA: TGCAGTGCATCATGGACTAGCCTAAGCGATACGCAGTATTTT. Residues: CSASWTSLSDTQYF.

This clonotype turned up a few times. The V gene is TRBV6-2 or TRBV6-3, the J gene TRBJ2-5; D might be TRBD2 (7 bases). This CDR3 contains 15 residues. V lost 6 bases, J lost 4 bases, and 18 bases lay in between. Germline values: CDR1 MNHEY, CDR2 SVGEGT. DNA for the CDR3: TGTGCCAGCAGCCCCCGGGGGGCCGTTTCAGAGACCCAGTACTTC. This codes for CASSPRGAVSETQYF.

This clonotype was detected a few times. J is TRBJ2-1 and V is TRBV7-9; D might be TRBD2 (6 bases). Trimming took 1 base from V and 6 from J, leaving 13 bases between them. Germline V gene sequence: CDR1 SEHNR, CDR2 FQNEAQ (reference sequence). The CDR3 consists of 15 residues. Here the CDR3 reads CASSLVWEVGNEQFF. DNA for the CDR3: TGTGCCAGCAGCTTAGTGTGGGAGGTTGGCAATGAGCAGTTCTTC.

This clonotype turned up a few times. The chain is built from TRBV30 and TRBJ1-1; D ambiguous. This CDR3 contains 14 residues. Germline CDR1 GTSNPN, CDR2 SVGIG (reference sequence). V shed 1 base and J shed 0 bases, with 9 bases lying between them. The CDR3 loop reads CAWSERSVNTEAFF. DNA of the CDR3: TGTGCCTGGAGTGAGAGGTCGGTGAACACTGAAGCTTTCTTT. The entire variable domain, with the rest obtained from reference TRBV30 and TRBJ1-1, is as follows: SQTIHQWPATLVQPVGSPLSLECTVEGTSNPNLYWYRQAAGRGLQLLFYSVGIGQISSEVPQNLSASRPQDRQFILSSKKLLLSDSGFYLCAWSERSVNTEAFFGQGTRLTVV.

This clonotype showed up just a few times. The chain carries TRBV7-9 and TRBJ1-1, with D unclear. This CDR3 comprises 11 residues. Trimming pared 3 bases from V and 11 bases from J, leaving 10 bases between. Germline loops: CDR1 SEHNR, CDR2 FQNEAQ (reference sequence). CDR3 region: CASSLVGLAFF. In DNA, the CDR3 is TGTGCCAGCAGCTTGGTGGGGTTGGCTTTCTTT. The full variable domain, rest sourced from reference TRBV7-9 and TRBJ1-1, is DTGVSQNPRHKITKRGQNVTFRCDPISEHNRLYWYRQTLGQGPEFLTYFQNEAQLEKSRLLSDRFSAERPKGSFSTLEIQRTEQGDSAMYLCASSLVGLAFFGQGTRLTVV.

The V call is TRBV4-1, the J call TRBJ1-4; TRBD1 agrees at 10 bases. V trimming: 5 bases; J trimming: 7 bases; junction bases outside the gene matches: 7. Germline CDR1 MGHRA, CDR2 YSYEKL. The CDR3 covers 15 residues. DNA for the CDR3: TGCGCCAGCAGCGGTCCGGGACAGGGGATTGAAAAACTGTTTTTT. This gives the protein CASSGPGQGIEKLFF.

The rearrangement joins TRBV12-3 or TRBV12-4 to TRBJ1-4; maybe TRBD1 (5 bases). Trimming shortened V by 6 bases and J by 6 bases, and 11 bases separated the two germline ends. There are 13 residues in the CDR3. Here the CDR3 DNA reads TGTGCCAGCAGCTTGGGACTGGATGAAAAACTGTTTTTT. This codes for CASSLGLDEKLFF.

The table lists this clonotype with a few counts. The gene calls are TRBV5-1 and TRBJ1-2; maybe TRBD1 (6 bases). CDR1 and CDR2 (germline): SGHRS, YFSETQ. Trimming removed 4 bases from V and 8 bases from J, with 18 bases in between. This CDR3 spans 14 amino acids. For the CDR3, the DNA is TGCGCCAGCAGCGGGGGCAGGGAAATCGGCGGCTACACCTTC. Protein: CASSGGREIGGYTF.

This chain connects TRBV12-3 or TRBV12-4 to TRBJ2-1; a weak D match, TRBD2 (6 bases). Trimming cost V 1 base and J 5 bases, with 12 bases left between them. This CDR3 contains 15 residues. The CDR3 loop is CASSLEGGSHNEQFF. Written as DNA, the CDR3 is TGTGCCAGCAGTTTAGAGGGAGGAAGCCACAATGAGCAGTTCTTC.

This clonotype was counted between two and nine times. The chain employs TRBV19 and TRBJ2-1; 10 nucleotides agree with TRBD2. Trimming removed 10 bases from V and 7 bases from J; junction bases left unmatched: 13. Germline CDR1 and CDR2: LNHDA and SQIVND (reference sequence). This CDR3 region has 15 residues. The chain's CDR3 is CATLSGRAGKNEQFF. The CDR3 nucleotides read TGTGCCACCCTGAGCGGGAGGGCGGGTAAAAATGAGCAGTTCTTC.

In its sample, this clonotype was seen a few times. The chain combines TRBV6-1 with TRBJ1-5, with D maybe TRBD1 (6 bases). The V end was cut by 1 base, the J end by 2 bases, with 15 bases between. Germline V gene data show CDR1 as MNHNS and CDR2 as SASEGT. This CDR3 spans 17 amino acids. The CDR3 reads CASSEGQAGRGNQPQHF. The CDR3 region has the DNA TGTGCCAGCAGTGAAGGACAGGCGGGGAGAGGCAATCAGCCCCAGCATTTT.

The rearrangement joins TRBV11-3 to TRBJ2-5; D not certain. The germline V gene encodes CDR1 SGHNT and CDR2 YENEEA. Trimming took off 5 bases at V and 4 bases at J, with 20 bases between the two ends. The CDR3 is 16 residues long. The CDR3 sequence: CASSTRLRLSGETQYF. CDR3 DNA sequence: TGTGCCAGCAGCACCCGACTTAGGCTATCGGGAGAGACCCAGTACTTC.

This chain uses TRBV10-3 with TRBJ2-3; 7 nucleotides agree with TRBD2. Germline CDR1 ENHRY, CDR2 SYGVKD. V trimming: 11 bases; J trimming: 3 bases; junction bases outside the gene matches: 5. The CDR3 spans 12 residues. The CDR3 sequence is CACSGTTDTQYF. The CDR3 DNA follows: TGTGCCTGCAGCGGGACTACAGATACGCAGTATTTT.

This clonotype came up a few times. The J gene is TRBJ1-1, the V gene TRBV20-1, with D tentatively TRBD1 (6 bases). V lost 6 bases and J 0 bases, leaving 17 bases between the germline ends. The germline CDR1 and CDR2 sequences are DFQATT and SNEGSKA (reference sequence). This CDR3 contains 15 residues. The CDR3 loop reads CSATKSDSLNTEAFF. CDR3 coding DNA: TGCAGTGCCACGAAATCGGACAGCCTGAACACTGAAGCTTTCTTT.

The sample holds a few counts of this clonotype. This chain links TRBV6-2 or TRBV6-3 with TRBJ2-1, with a possible D match to TRBD1 (6 bases). V dropped 2 bases and J dropped 1 base, with 15 bases sitting between them. The germline CDR1 and CDR2 sequences are MNHEY and SVGEGT. The CDR3 has 17 residues. CDR3 DNA: TGTGCCAGCAGTTACAATCCACAGGGAGAGTCCTACAATGAGCAGTTCTTC. This gives the protein CASSYNPQGESYNEQFF.

The V and J genes are TRBV6-5 and TRBJ2-2; 9 bases match TRBD1. With V trimmed by 5 bases and J by 5 bases, 6 bases remained unmatched. CDR3 size: 15 residues. Germline loops: CDR1 MNHEY, CDR2 SVGAGI. This CDR3 is CASSTGTGRTGELFF. As DNA, the CDR3 is TGTGCCAGCAGTACCGGGACAGGGAGGACCGGGGAGCTGTTTTTT.

The chain employs TRBV24-1 and TRBJ2-2, with TRBD1 identical over 8 bases. The CDR3 is made up of 15 amino acids. V lost 4 bases and J lost 6; bases outside the gene matches: 6. Germline CDR1 reads KGHDR; CDR2 reads SFDVKD. In nucleotides, the CDR3 is TGTGCCACCAGTGACCCGGACAGGGAGGCCGGGGAGCTGTTTTTT. It codes for CATSDPDREAGELFF.

Many counts were recorded for this clonotype. The chain has TRBV5-1 and TRBJ2-7, with 7 bases that match TRBD1. CDR3 length equals 16 residues. With 3 bases clipped from V and 0 bases from J, the junction kept 9 bases outside the gene matches. The V gene's germline CDR1 is SGHRS and CDR2 YFSETQ. CDR3 in DNA: TGCGCCAGCAGCTCGCGCGGACAGGCTTCCTCCTACGAGCAGTACTTC. It is translated as CASSSRGQASSYEQYF.

The V and J genes are TRBV7-9 and TRBJ2-7, with D tentatively TRBD1 or TRBD2 (5 bases each). Trimming removed 5 bases from V and 7 bases from J, with 21 bases in between. Germline loops: CDR1 SEHNR, CDR2 FQNEAQ (reference sequence). The CDR3 is 15 amino acids. The DNA for the CDR3 is TGTGCCAGCAGCCAAAGGCGTTGGGGGTCGGGGGAGCAGTACTTC. This translates into CASSQRRWGSGEQYF.

J is TRBJ2-6 and V is TRBV7-2, with D tentatively TRBD1 (6 bases). The germline CDR1 and CDR2 sequences are SGHTA and FQGNSA. This CDR3 spans 16 amino acids. V was pared by 8 bases and J by 2 bases, with 16 bases between. Written as DNA, the CDR3 is TGTGCCAGCTGTTGGGGTACAGGGACTGGGGCCAACGTCCTGACTTTC. Its protein product is CASCWGTGTGANVLTF.

The V and J genes are TRBV24-1 and TRBJ2-7, with 9 bases matching TRBD1. The V and J ends lost 5 bases and 2 bases, in that order; junction bases with no gene match: 9. The CDR3 has 16 residues. Germline V lookup: CDR1 KGHDR, CDR2 SFDVKD. CDR3 nucleotides: TGTGCCACCAGTGGTCAAAGACAGGGGGGGACCTACGAGCAGTACTTC. Its protein product is CATSGQRQGGTYEQYF.

This clonotype was recorded at least ten times. An end of the junction does not agree with germline; a read error may underlie this. The chain carries TRBV5-1 and TRBJ2-7, with 13 nucleotides matching TRBD2. Germline V gene sequence: CDR1 SGHRS, CDR2 YFSETQ. The CDR3 has 15 residues. In DNA form, the CDR3 reads TGTGCCAGCAGCCCGGGACTAGCGGGATCCTACGAGCAGTACTTC. Its protein product is CASSPGLAGSYEQYF.

This clonotype was seen a few times. The rearrangement uses TRBV24-1 and TRBJ1-5; D gene unclear. Germline values: CDR1 KGHDR, CDR2 SFDVKD. This CDR3 contains 13 residues. Trimming stripped 4 bases from V and 1 base from J, with 4 bases between. CDR3 bases: TGTGCCACCAGTGAACAGAGCAATCAGCCCCAGCATTTT. This sequence encodes CATSEQSNQPQHF.

This clonotype was seen a handful of times. The chain employs TRBV3-1 and TRBJ1-5; 10 nucleotides align to TRBD1. CDR3 length equals 16 residues. V shed 1 base and J 5 bases; nucleotides not matched to a gene: 5. Per germline, CDR1 LGHDT and CDR2 YNNKEL (reference sequence). The CDR3 DNA follows: TGTGCCAGCAGCCAAGGGACAGGGGGTCCCCATCAGCCCCAGCATTTT. This encodes CASSQGTGGPHQPQHF.

This clonotype was counted only a few times. The gene calls are TRBV30 and TRBJ2-5, with D hard to call. The CDR3 loop spans 13 amino acids. Germline V gene data show CDR1 as GTSNPN and CDR2 as SVGIG (reference sequence). The V end lost 1 base, the J end lost 4 bases, and 10 bases lay between the germline ends. The CDR3 nucleotides are TGTGCCTGGAGTGGGGTTGCAAGAGAGACCCAGTACTTC. Residues: CAWSGVARETQYF.

Only a few counts were recorded for this clonotype. V gene TRBV11-2 combines with J gene TRBJ2-1; 10 positions match TRBD2. V lost 1 base to trimming and J lost 3 bases; unmatched junction nucleotides: 9. The length of the CDR3 is 18 residues. Looked up from germline, CDR1 is SGHAT and CDR2 is FQNNGV. CDR3 in amino acids: CASSLGRGASGGYNEQFF. CDR3 coding DNA: TGTGCCAGCAGCTTAGGGCGCGGGGCTAGCGGGGGCTACAATGAGCAGTTCTTC.

This clonotype was seen more than once but under ten times. The V and J genes are TRBV5-1 and TRBJ1-1, with 8 positions matching TRBD1. CDR3 size: 13 residues. V was clipped by 4 bases and J by 6 bases; unmatched bases: 5. From germline, CDR1 is SGHRS and CDR2 YFSETQ. The CDR3 reads CASSIQGAAEAFF. Written as DNA, the CDR3 is TGCGCCAGCAGCATTCAGGGGGCTGCTGAAGCTTTCTTT.